One and the same sample provided the 3 T cell receptor beta chains below, sequenced in a study of cytomegalovirus exposure and HLA in healthy donors. PCR involved 60 Vbeta and 13 Jbeta primers. The repertoire was sequenced with immunoSEQ multiplex PCR; TCRdb's copy has only in-frame clones and lacks some. The sample yields some 130,000 clones, approximately 80% seen once. Sequencing was performed on PBMCs. The receptors originated from a male donor in good health and CMV-seronegative.

The chain is built from TRBV6-1 and TRBJ1-4; D is unresolved. The CDR3 consists of 13 residues. CDR1 and CDR2 from the germline V gene are MNHNS and SASEGT. Trimming took 8 bases from V and 8 from J, leaving 15 bases between them. The CDR3 reads CASPSRGPEKLFF. Written as DNA, the CDR3 is TGTGCCAGCCCGAGCCGCGGCCCAGAAAAACTGTTTTTT.

The chain is built from TRBV27 and TRBJ2-2; 8 bases match TRBD2. V trimming: 7 bases; J trimming: 6 bases; junction bases outside the gene matches: 13. CDR3 length: 16 residues. CDR1 and CDR2 (germline): MNHEY, SMNVEV (reference sequence). This chain's CDR3 is CASTLSGTTIAGELFF. The CDR3 DNA follows: TGTGCCAGCACTCTTAGCGGGACGACCATAGCCGGGGAGCTGTTTTTT.

CDR3 DNA sequence: TGTGCCAGCAGCTACAGGGGGGACACCGGGGAGCTGTTTTTT. Its protein product is CASSYRGDTGELFF. The chain has TRBV7-9 and TRBJ2-2; 8 nucleotides match TRBD1. The germline gives CDR1 SEHNR, CDR2 FQNEAQ (reference sequence). With V trimmed by 4 bases and J by 3 bases, 1 base remained unmatched. CDR3 length: 14 residues.